Below are 8 T cell receptor beta chains sequenced from a single sample in a study of T cells in Graves' hyperthyroidism and ophthalmopathy. TCR beta CDR3 regions were amplified from RNA. First-round RT-PCR of the TCR CDR3 relied on the HTBI primer set. TCRdb reanalysed the multiplex PCR reads using MiXCR and keeps one entry per CDR3 protein. Here the sample spans fewer than 450,000 distinct CDR3 sequences, about 14% being singletons. The sample was blood. The origin of the receptors is a man over 45 with Graves' ophthalmopathy.

This clonotype was observed many times. The rearrangement joins TRBV12-3 or TRBV12-4 to TRBJ2-7; TRBD2 agrees at 13 bases. The CDR3 length is 18 residues. With V trimmed by 6 bases and J by 0 bases, 11 bases remained unmatched. CDR3 DNA: TGTGCCAGCAGCGGCTTCGGGACTAGCGGGACCATCTCCTACGAGCAGTACTTC. Its protein is CASSGFGTSGTISYEQYF.

This clonotype has a count of ten or more. V is TRBV19 and J is TRBJ2-7; TRBD1 agrees at 11 bases. The CDR3 is made up of 14 amino acids. Looked up from germline, CDR1 is LNHDA and CDR2 is SQIVND (reference sequence). Unmatched junction bases numbered 8, after V lost 6 bases and J lost 7 bases. The CDR3: CASSRDRGAGEQYF. DNA of the CDR3: TGTGCCAGTAGCCGGGACAGGGGGGCAGGGGAGCAGTACTTC.

This clonotype has more than one count but fewer than ten. This chain connects TRBV30 to TRBJ1-4; D uncertain. V dropped 3 bases and J dropped 0 bases, with 11 bases sitting between them. This CDR3 has 15 amino acids. Germline V gene data show CDR1 as GTSNPN and CDR2 as SVGIG (reference sequence). The CDR3 spells CAWSPRVATNEKLFF. Here the CDR3 DNA reads TGTGCCTGGAGCCCCCGAGTTGCAACTAATGAAAAACTGTTTTTT.

This clonotype showed up just a few times. The chain is built from TRBV7-9 and TRBJ2-2; 12 nucleotides agree with TRBD2. Germline CDR1 SEHNR, CDR2 FQNEAQ (reference sequence). This CDR3 is built from 15 residues. J lost 6 bases, V lost 5 bases, and 4 bases had no gene match. CDR3 in DNA: TGTGCCAGCAGCCCGGGACTAGCGGGCCCCGGGGAGCTGTTTTTT. Translated: CASSPGLAGPGELFF.

The chain has TRBV7-9 and TRBJ1-1; perhaps TRBD1 as D (6 bases). Germline V CDR1 and CDR2: SEHNR, FQNEAQ (reference sequence). This CDR3 has 12 residues. The V end was cut by 0 bases, the J end by 11 bases, with 10 bases between. The CDR3: CASSLAGQGAFF. The CDR3 region has the DNA TGTGCCAGCAGCTTAGCCGGGCAGGGGGCTTTCTTT.

The V call is TRBV19, the J call TRBJ1-1; TRBD1 agrees at 8 bases. The V gene's germline CDR1 is LNHDA and CDR2 SQIVND (reference sequence). This CDR3 region has 17 residues. V was clipped by 4 bases and J by 2 bases; unmatched bases: 12. The CDR3: CASSTLAGGVGNTEAFF. DNA of the CDR3: TGTGCCAGTAGTACCTTGGCAGGGGGCGTGGGCAACACTGAAGCTTTCTTT.

This chain joins TRBV25-1 and TRBJ2-2; tentative D call: TRBD1 (5 bases). The CDR3 runs to 12 residues. Trimming pared 7 bases from V and 6 bases from J, leaving 9 bases between. Germline lookup yields CDR1 MGHDK and CDR2 SYGVNS. Written as DNA, the CDR3 is TGTGCCAGCACATTAGGGGCCGGGGAGCTGTTTTTT. Its protein is CASTLGAGELFF.

The chain recombines TRBV4-1 with TRBJ2-1, with 9 bases lining up with TRBD2. CDR1 and CDR2 from the germline V gene are MGHRA and YSYEKL. CDR3 length: 15 amino acids. The ends lost 1 base at V and 9 bases at J; junction bases unmatched: 7. The chain's CDR3 is CASSQASGLAGEQFF. The DNA of the CDR3 is TGCGCCAGCAGCCAAGCTTCGGGACTAGCTGGTGAGCAGTTCTTC.